This T cell receptor (beta chain) was found in a study of blood T cell repertoires in COVID-19. Study in general: From T cells, B-cell-depleted T cells, or PBMCs came the material, which was cDNA or gDNA.

Profiled with immunoSEQ multiplex PCR; TCRdb holds only in-frame clones, not every one. Of 300,000 to 400,000 clones in the sample, roughly nine tenths are singletons; the top ten hold approximately 5.5%. The V gene's germline CDR1 is SNHLY and CDR2 FYNNEI. Trimming removed 1 base from V and 2 bases from J, with 6 bases in between. The CDR3 runs 14 residues. The rearrangement links TRBV2 to TRBJ1-5; D gene ambiguous. Sequences were obtained from PBMCs or T cells enriched from blood (not recorded which). The TCR originated in a man between 60 and 70 years old who had recovered from COVID-19. The CDR3 is CASSEVERNQPQHF. Here the CDR3 DNA reads TGTGCCAGCAGTGAAGTAGAACGCAATCAGCCCCAGCATTTT.